Shown below are 6 T cell receptor beta chains from a single sample sequenced in a study of shared clonotypes between healthy human individuals. The assay was immunoSEQ multiplex PCR, and TCRdb's table has in-frame clones only and misses some. The sample yields 2 million to 2.5 million clones, 95% seen once. What was sequenced was naive CD4+ T cells sorted from blood. Subset of the sample: CD45RA+ positively selected. The source of these receptors is a man younger than 30 in good health.

The rearrangement links TRBV7-9 to TRBJ1-2; D unclear. The CDR3 sequence is 16 residues long. Per the germline V gene, CDR1 is SEHNR and CDR2 is FQNEAQ (reference sequence). V was clipped by 3 bases and J by 4 bases, with 18 bases between them. The CDR3: CASSFGGSLSAYGYTF. CDR3 in DNA: TGTGCCAGCAGCTTTGGTGGCAGTCTTTCTGCCTATGGCTACACCTTC.

The CDR3 coding sequence is TGTGCCAGCAGTCGCCTCTCAGGGGCTGAAGCTTTCTTT. Translation: CASSRLSGAEAFF. V and J are TRBV6-5 and TRBJ1-1; D is possibly TRBD1 (6 bases). Deletions cut 5 bases from V and 6 bases from J, with 13 bases between. The CDR3 sequence is 13 residues long. Germline loops: CDR1 MNHEY, CDR2 SVGAGI.

This chain joins TRBV6-6 and TRBJ2-2; D is uncertain. CDR3 length: 15 amino acids. From germline, CDR1 is MNHNY and CDR2 SVGAGI (reference sequence). Between the trimmed V and J ends, which lost 2 bases and 4 bases, there was a span of 11 bases. The CDR3 sequence is CASSYGGSGTGELFF. CDR3 nucleotide sequence: TGTGCCAGCAGTTACGGCGGCTCCGGCACCGGGGAGCTGTTTTTT.

The chain employs TRBV4-3 and TRBJ1-2, with 10 bases fitting TRBD1. Germline V gene sequence: CDR1 LGHNA, CDR2 YSLEER. This CDR3 is 15 amino acids long. V shed 4 bases, J shed 4 bases, and the junction held 6 bases outside the gene matches. This CDR3 reads CASSPPGQGSYGYTF. The CDR3 region has the DNA TGCGCCAGCAGCCCGCCGGGACAGGGGTCCTATGGCTACACCTTC.

The chain recombines TRBV5-4 with TRBJ2-5, with TRBD1 matching over 8 bases. The trim removed 4 bases at V and 4 bases at J, leaving 9 bases unmatched. This CDR3 comprises 15 residues. Germline V CDR1 and CDR2: SGHNT, YYREEE (reference sequence). CDR3: CASSPPTGVVETQYF. In DNA form, the CDR3 reads TGTGCCAGCAGCCCACCGACAGGGGTGGTAGAGACCCAGTACTTC.

With respect to this clone: Within the sample, other DNA sequences also encode this same CDR3. This chain uses TRBV5-1 with TRBJ2-1; D is unclear. Trimming took off 4 bases at V and 10 bases at J, with 9 bases between the two ends. The CDR3 is 11 residues long. CDR1 and CDR2 from the germline V gene are SGHRS and YFSETQ. CDR3 amino acids: CASSISGEQFF. In DNA form, the CDR3 reads TGCGCCAGCAGCATATCAGGCGAGCAGTTCTTC.